These 31 T cell receptor beta chains came from one sample sequenced in a study of control samples from healthy donors and cancer patients. Sequencing was performed with immunoSEQ multiplex PCR; in TCRdb, only in-frame clones are kept and a portion is missing. Of some 140,000 clones detected, 90% to 95% appear once; the ten largest clones hold about 5.6%. The sample consisted of blood. These receptors were taken from a man aged 40-55 years in good health.

The chain combines TRBV9 with TRBJ2-1, with D tentatively TRBD1 (5 bases). Germline V gene data show CDR1 as SGDLS and CDR2 as YYNGEE. The CDR3 runs 13 residues. V was cut by 0 bases and J by 10 bases, with 11 bases left in between. The CDR3 DNA follows: TGTGCCAGCAGCGTAGCGGGCAAGGGGGAGCAGTTCTTC. Protein sequence: CASSVAGKGEQFF.

CDR3 residues: CASSYSPGRREAFF. The CDR3 DNA reads as TGTGCCAGCAGTTACTCTCCCGGCCGGCGGGAAGCTTTCTTT. The chain is built from TRBV6-5 and TRBJ1-1; D is uncertain. In germline, CDR1 is MNHEY, CDR2 SVGAGI. The CDR3 length is 14 residues. Trimming stripped 0 bases from V and 8 bases from J, with 13 bases between.

Notes on this clone: Mismatch with germline at one junction end may stem from a read error. The J gene is TRBJ1-2, the V gene TRBV28, with D maybe TRBD1 (5 bases). Germline V lookup: CDR1 MDHEN, CDR2 SYDVKM. The CDR3 extends over 12 amino acids. The CDR3 spells CASSTYRGFPIF. CDR3 sequence (DNA): TGTGCCAGCAGTACCTATCGGGGCTTCCCAATCTTC.

The chain employs TRBV10-2 and TRBJ2-7; 9 bases match TRBD2. The CDR3 runs 15 residues. With V trimmed by 0 bases and J by 2 bases, 2 bases remained unmatched. Looked up from germline, CDR1 is WSHSY and CDR2 is SAAADI. In DNA form, the CDR3 reads TGCGCCAGCAGTGAGTCGGCTAGCGGGGCCTACGAGCAGTACTTC. It codes for CASSESASGAYEQYF.

The chain employs TRBV6-5 and TRBJ1-2; D possibly corresponds to TRBD1 (5 bases). The CDR3 is 13 residues long. Per germline, CDR1 MNHEY and CDR2 SVGAGI. V gave up 6 bases and J gave up 8 bases, with 16 bases separating them. The CDR3 nucleotides read TGTGCCAGCAGACAGGACTGGGTGAAGGGCTACACCTTC. This translates into CASRQDWVKGYTF.

This chain connects TRBV30 to TRBJ2-2; D gene unclear. CDR1 and CDR2 (germline): GTSNPN, SVGIG (reference sequence). This CDR3 has 13 amino acids. The V gene lost 4 bases and the J gene lost 4 bases, with 10 bases spanning the gap. The CDR3 reads CAWTNLATGELFF. Written as DNA, the CDR3 is TGTGCCTGGACCAATTTGGCCACCGGGGAGCTGTTTTTT.

This clone came up once. CDR3 loop: CASSVAGAGTEAFF. The DNA of the CDR3 is TGTGCCAGCAGCGTAGCAGGGGCGGGCACTGAAGCTTTCTTT. The chain has TRBV9 and TRBJ1-1; maybe TRBD1 (6 bases). The CDR3 spans 14 residues. The germline gives CDR1 SGDLS, CDR2 YYNGEE. Deletions cut 0 bases from V and 4 bases from J, with 10 bases between.

On this clone itself: The conserved closing phenylalanine or tryptophan is absent in this CDR3, likely reflecting a read error. The limits of the CDR3 on the DNA are not certain, so only TCRdb's listed CDR3 is given. The chain uses TRBV6-1 and TRBJ1-5. Per the germline V gene, CDR1 is MNHNS and CDR2 is SASEGT. A total of 13 residues make up the CDR3, ends included. This CDR3 reads CASSDPGELPGKT.

The chain joins TRBV28 to TRBJ2-2, with unresolved D. V dropped 5 bases and J dropped 0 bases, with 16 bases sitting between them. Germline CDR1 is MDHEN and CDR2 is SYDVKM. The CDR3 length is 17 residues. The CDR3 nucleotides read TGTGCCAGCAGTCCCCTCTTCGGTGGTACGAACACCGGGGAGCTGTTTTTT. Translation: CASSPLFGGTNTGELFF.

The chain employs TRBV19 and TRBJ1-2; D may be TRBD1 (5 bases). CDR3 length equals 14 residues. Germline assignment: CDR1 LNHDA and CDR2 SQIVND (reference sequence). Deletions cut 4 bases from V and 0 bases from J, with 9 bases between. The CDR3 nucleotides are TGTGCCAGTAGTACCGGGGGGGCTAACTATGGCTACACCTTC. Protein product: CASSTGGANYGYTF.

The V and J genes are TRBV10-3 and TRBJ1-1; D gene uncertain. Germline CDR1 ENHRY, CDR2 SYGVKD. The CDR3 has 16 residues. The V end was cut by 3 bases, the J end by 4 bases, with 18 bases between. CDR3 sequence: CAISDNLGKRSTEAFF. Here the CDR3 DNA reads TGTGCCATCAGTGATAATCTCGGGAAGCGGAGCACTGAAGCTTTCTTT.

The chain combines TRBV5-8 with TRBJ2-6, with D unclear. The ends were cut back, 0 bases at V and 0 bases at J, with 13 bases in the middle. The V gene's germline CDR1 is SGHTS and CDR2 YDEGEE. The CDR3 consists of 18 residues. CDR3 residues: CASSLGRLPASGANVLTF. In nucleotides, the CDR3 is TGTGCCAGCAGCTTGGGACGCCTGCCAGCCTCTGGGGCCAACGTCCTGACTTTC.

Concerning this clone: Germline and junction disagree at one end, which may indicate a read error. The chain combines TRBV15 with TRBJ1-2; D perhaps matches TRBD1 (6 bases). The germline CDR1 and CDR2 sequences are LNHNV and YYDKDF (reference sequence). The CDR3 extends over 14 amino acids. Here the CDR3 reads CATSVGQPVLYDSF. In nucleotides, the CDR3 is TGTGCCACCAGCGTCGGACAGCCGGTCCTCTATGACTCTTTC. Combining the CDR3 with reference TRBV15 and TRBJ1-2 gives the whole variable domain DAMVIQNPRYQVTQFGKPVTLSCSQTLNHNVMYWYQQKSSQAPKLLFHYYDKDFNNEADTPDNFQSRRPNTSFCFLDIRSPGLGDTAMYLCATSVGQPVLYDSFGSGTRLTVV.

CDR3 DNA: TGTGCCAGCAGCTTAGATCCGTTGGTGAACACTGAAGCTTTCTTT. Its translation: CASSLDPLVNTEAFF. The genes are TRBV7-8 and TRBJ1-1, with unresolved D. Trimming shortened V by 1 base and J by 0 bases, and 9 bases separated the two germline ends. Germline V CDR1 and CDR2: SGHVS, FQNEAQ. The length of the CDR3 is 15 residues.

V and J are TRBV4-1 and TRBJ1-2, with a tentative D call TRBD1 (6 bases). Germline CDR1 and CDR2: MGHRA and YSYEKL. The CDR3 covers 16 residues. The V end was cut by 0 bases, the J end by 4 bases, with 15 bases between. This CDR3 reads CASSQEGGGRAYGYTF. Here the CDR3 DNA reads TGCGCCAGCAGCCAAGAAGGGGGAGGACGGGCCTATGGCTACACCTTC.

The CDR3 DNA sequence: TGTGCCTGGACCCCTGGGGGCGCGGTCAACGAGCAGTACTTC. Amino acids: CAWTPGGAVNEQYF. This chain uses TRBV30 with TRBJ2-7; TRBD1 is a possible D gene (6 bases). Germline CDR1 GTSNPN, CDR2 SVGIG (reference sequence). This CDR3 spans 14 amino acids. V dropped 4 bases and J dropped 5 bases, with 18 bases sitting between them.

Note on this clone: The identical CDR3 is also encoded by other nucleotide sequences in the sample. The chain combines TRBV7-2 with TRBJ2-7; 11 bases are a match to TRBD2. This CDR3 is built from 16 residues. With 5 bases clipped from V and 1 base from J, the junction kept 7 bases outside the gene matches. Germline-derived CDR1 and CDR2 are SGHTA and FQGNSA. The CDR3 sequence is CASSRILAGGSYEQYF. The CDR3 DNA follows: TGTGCCAGCAGCCGTATTCTAGCGGGGGGATCCTACGAGCAGTACTTC.

This sequence joins TRBV11-2 and TRBJ1-3; D ambiguous. With 5 bases removed from V and 0 bases from J, the gap between germline ends came to 11 bases. CDR1 SGHAT and CDR2 FQNNGV come from the germline V gene. The CDR3 extends over 15 amino acids. In nucleotides, the CDR3 is TGTGCCAGCAGCGCACAGCAGGTCTCTGGAAACACCATATATTTT. Its translation: CASSAQQVSGNTIYF.

The CDR3 DNA sequence: TGTGCCAGCAGCCGACGGGACATCCGCGAAGGAAGCGGGGAGCTGTTTTTT. Translated: CASSRRDIREGSGELFF. This chain connects TRBV28 to TRBJ2-2, with D tentatively TRBD1 (6 bases). The germline V gene has CDR1 MDHEN and CDR2 SYDVKM. This CDR3 comprises 17 residues. V was clipped by 6 bases and J by 7 bases, with 24 bases between them. Variable domain in full (rest from reference TRBV28 and TRBJ2-2): DVKVTQSSRYLVKRTGEKVFLECVQDMDHENMFWYRQDPGLGLRLIYFSYDVKMKEKGDIPEGYSVSREKKERFSLILESASTNQTSMYLCASSRRDIREGSGELFFGEGSRLTVL.

The rearrangement links TRBV5-5 to TRBJ1-2, with TRBD1 matching over 8 bases. This CDR3 is 15 amino acids long. With 2 bases clipped from V and 5 bases from J, the junction kept 8 bases outside the gene matches. The germline V gene encodes CDR1 SGHKS and CDR2 YYEKEE (reference sequence). This CDR3 is CASSFRQGTGYGYTF. In nucleotides, the CDR3 is TGTGCCAGCAGCTTTCGACAGGGGACGGGATATGGCTACACCTTC.

The V and J genes are TRBV28 and TRBJ1-1; tentative D call: TRBD1 (5 bases). Germline V gene sequence: CDR1 MDHEN, CDR2 SYDVKM. The CDR3 runs 19 residues. The V and J ends lost 3 bases and 1 base respectively, with 24 bases between them. The CDR3 DNA reads TGTGCCAGCAGTTTCGTGGGTCTACTCTTTGGGGGGTCGAACACTGAAGCTTTCTTT. Protein: CASSFVGLLFGGSNTEAFF.

The chain is built from TRBV5-1 and TRBJ1-1, with D unresolved. The CDR3 extends over 14 amino acids. Germline loops: CDR1 SGHRS, CDR2 YFSETQ. Trimming pared 0 bases from V and 0 bases from J, leaving 6 bases between. CDR3 residues: CASSLDPMNTEAFF. For the CDR3, the DNA is TGCGCCAGCAGCTTGGATCCGATGAACACTGAAGCTTTCTTT.

J is TRBJ1-2 and V is TRBV6-5, with D possibly being TRBD1 (6 bases). In germline, CDR1 is MNHEY, CDR2 SVGAGI. CDR3 length: 11 amino acids. V was pared by 2 bases and J by 9 bases, with 7 bases between. The CDR3 bases are TGTGCCAGCAGTTACGGACAGAGCTACACCTTC. Amino acid sequence: CASSYGQSYTF.

The chain employs TRBV7-8 and TRBJ1-5, with no clear D. Trimming shortened V by 5 bases and J by 6 bases, and 11 bases separated the two germline ends. The CDR3 is 13 residues long. The V gene's germline CDR1 is SGHVS and CDR2 FQNEAQ. The CDR3 region is CASSPDLGQPQHF. Written as DNA, the CDR3 is TGTGCCAGCAGCCCCGATTTGGGTCAGCCCCAGCATTTT.

The chain uses TRBV7-8 and TRBJ1-1, with TRBD1 identical over 8 bases. Per the germline V gene, CDR1 is SGHVS and CDR2 is FQNEAQ. The CDR3 has 15 amino acids. The V and J ends lost 0 bases and 2 bases, in that order; junction bases with no gene match: 2. CDR3 in DNA: TGTGCCAGCAGCTTAGCGGGACAGGTTAACACTGAAGCTTTCTTT. This codes for CASSLAGQVNTEAFF.

The chain employs TRBV7-2 and TRBJ1-3; D is undetermined. The length of the CDR3 is 16 residues. The germline V gene encodes CDR1 SGHTA and CDR2 FQGNSA. V was pared by 2 bases and J by 0 bases, with 11 bases between. DNA for the CDR3: TGTGCCAGCAGCTTACTGAGCTCGTACTCTGGAAACACCATATATTTT. Protein product: CASSLLSSYSGNTIYF.

The chain has TRBV7-3 and TRBJ2-1; D is perhaps TRBD1 or TRBD2 (5 bases each). Looked up from germline, CDR1 is SGHTA and CDR2 is FQGTGA. The CDR3 contains 15 residues. Trimming took off 1 base at V and 7 bases at J, with 14 bases between the two ends. CDR3 in amino acids: CASSLMAGTVNEQFF. In DNA, the CDR3 is TGTGCCAGCAGCTTAATGGCCGGGACGGTTAATGAGCAGTTCTTC.

This chain connects TRBV7-9 to TRBJ2-3; D possibly uses TRBD1 or TRBD2 (5 bases each). Trimming removed 3 bases from V and 2 bases from J, with 9 bases in between. CDR1 and CDR2 (germline): SEHNR, FQNEAQ (reference sequence). The CDR3 is made up of 14 amino acids. The CDR3 region has the DNA TGTGCCAGCAGCTTTAACGGGGCCACAGATACGCAGTATTTT. It yields the protein CASSFNGATDTQYF.

The V gene is TRBV10-2, the J gene TRBJ1-6; weak D call: TRBD1 (6 bases). Germline CDR1 reads WSHSY; CDR2 reads SAAADI. Trimming stripped 10 bases from V and 9 bases from J, with 19 bases between. This CDR3 has 14 amino acids. CDR3: CATHTGSGGSPLHF. The CDR3 DNA follows: TGCGCCACCCATACAGGGTCCGGGGGTTCACCCCTCCACTTT.

The chain couples TRBV30 to TRBJ1-1, with D possibly being TRBD1 (6 bases). The CDR3 totals 14 residues. Germline V gene data show CDR1 as GTSNPN and CDR2 as SVGIG (reference sequence). Deletions cut 0 bases from V and 4 bases from J, with 12 bases between. This CDR3 is CAWSVIRGGTEAFF. The CDR3 nucleotides are TGTGCCTGGAGTGTAATAAGAGGGGGCACTGAAGCTTTCTTT.

The chain combines TRBV18 with TRBJ2-2; 7 positions agree with TRBD2. The V segment lost 3 bases and the J segment 9 bases; nucleotides outside the gene matches: 4. Germline values: CDR1 KGHSH, CDR2 LQKENI. The CDR3 is 13 amino acids. The CDR3 DNA reads as TGTGCCAGCTCACCCCTCGGGAGGTGGGAGCTGTTTTTT. It encodes CASSPLGRWELFF.